This passage covers 30 T cell receptor beta chains from one sample sequenced in a study of blood T cell repertoires in COVID-19. The protocol was immunoSEQ multiplex PCR, while the TCRdb copy is restricted to in-frame clones and leaves out a portion. In the table there are 250,000 to 300,000 clones, around 83% of which are singletons. Sequenced input: peripheral blood. Source of these receptors: an elderly man with acute or convalescent COVID-19.

The chain is built from TRBV2 and TRBJ1-2, with D maybe TRBD1 (5 bases). The CDR3 is made up of 14 amino acids. The germline V gene encodes CDR1 SNHLY and CDR2 FYNNEI. V was cut by 3 bases and J by 2 bases, with 10 bases left in between. For the CDR3, the DNA is TGTGCCAGCAGTGACTTTACAGGAAACTATGGCTACACCTTC. It is translated as CASSDFTGNYGYTF.

The V call is TRBV5-1, the J call TRBJ2-7; TRBD2 is a possible D gene (6 bases). CDR1 is SGHRS and CDR2 is YFSETQ in the germline V gene. V was clipped by 1 base and J by 2 bases, with 19 bases between them. CDR3 length: 17 residues. CDR3 in amino acids: CASSLSGGIIGAYEQYF. CDR3 in DNA: TGCGCCAGCAGCTTGTCGGGCGGGATAATAGGGGCCTACGAGCAGTACTTC.

This clone was detected once. This rearrangement joins TRBV21-1 to TRBJ1-4; no DNA check was done on the table's D call, TRBD1. TRBV21-1 is listed as a pseudogene. CDR3 size: 16 residues. CDR3 coding DNA: TGTGCCAGCAGCAAAGTGACAGGGGGATTTAATGAAAAACTGTTTTTT. This encodes CASSKVTGGFNEKLFF.

The V call is TRBV5-1, the J call TRBJ2-1; 9 positions agree with TRBD2. The germline V gene encodes CDR1 SGHRS and CDR2 YFSETQ. The ends lost 6 bases at V and 4 bases at J; junction bases unmatched: 5. This CDR3 comprises 14 residues. For the CDR3, the DNA is TGCGCCAGCACGAGACTAGCGGAATACAATGAGCAGTTCTTC. It codes for CASTRLAEYNEQFF.

The chain has TRBV28 and TRBJ1-1; 7 bases align to TRBD1. Germline V lookup: CDR1 MDHEN, CDR2 SYDVKM. CDR3 length: 15 residues. Trimming at V came to 3 bases and at J to 1 base, leaving 5 bases not matched to a gene. The CDR3 region has the DNA TGTGCCAGCAGTTTTAGGGACAGAGAGAACACTGAAGCTTTCTTT. This gives the protein CASSFRDRENTEAFF.

The gene calls are TRBV7-3 and TRBJ2-1; weak D call: TRBD1 (6 bases). The V gene lost 3 bases and the J gene lost 0 bases, with 9 bases spanning the gap. Germline V gene data show CDR1 as SGHTA and CDR2 as FQGTGA. This CDR3 spans 15 amino acids. Written as DNA, the CDR3 is TGTGCCAGCAGCTTTCAGGGGAGCTCCTACAATGAGCAGTTCTTC. It translates to CASSFQGSSYNEQFF.

The gene calls are TRBV4-1 and TRBJ1-1; 7 bases line up with TRBD1. The CDR3 sequence is 17 residues long. Germline V gives CDR1 MGHRA, CDR2 YSYEKL. With V trimmed by 5 bases and J by 0 bases, 12 bases remained unmatched. CDR3 loop: CASSSGGHRTLNTEAFF. The CDR3 region has the DNA TGCGCCAGCAGCTCAGGGGGACACCGAACTCTGAACACTGAAGCTTTCTTT.

The V gene is TRBV6-4, the J gene TRBJ2-7; D might be TRBD2 (6 bases). CDR1 and CDR2 (germline): MRHNA, SNTAGT. The CDR3 covers 14 residues. V was cut by 6 bases and J by 5 bases, with 17 bases left in between. CDR3: CASRSSATSNEQYF. The CDR3 nucleotides read TGTGCCAGCAGAAGTTCGGCGACTAGTAACGAGCAGTACTTC.

This clone has only a few counts. The chain employs TRBV5-6 and TRBJ1-1; 9 bases fit TRBD1. V trimming: 4 bases; J trimming: 5 bases; junction bases outside the gene matches: 9. The length of the CDR3 is 15 residues. The germline V gene has CDR1 SGHDT and CDR2 YYEEEE. The CDR3 spells CASSRHRGLKTEAFF. CDR3 sequence (DNA): TGTGCCAGCAGCCGACACAGGGGGCTTAAGACTGAAGCTTTCTTT.

CDR3 DNA sequence: TGTGCCTGTTGGGTGGAGGGGACCGAGCAGTACTTC. Translation gives CACWVEGTEQYF. The rearrangement links TRBV30 to TRBJ2-7, with a possible D match to TRBD2 (6 bases). The V gene's germline CDR1 is GTSNPN and CDR2 SVGIG (reference sequence). Trimming took off 6 bases at V and 6 bases at J, with 15 bases between the two ends. The CDR3 is made up of 12 amino acids.

The V call is TRBV3-1 (or the pseudogene TRBV3-2), the J call TRBJ1-5, with D hard to call. In germline, CDR1 is LGHDT, CDR2 YNNKEL (reference sequence). Trimming left V 0 bases short and J 2 bases short, with 11 bases between. This CDR3 region has 16 residues. CDR3 sequence: CASSQDLPGGNQPQHF. CDR3 DNA: TGTGCCAGCAGCCAAGATCTTCCGGGAGGCAATCAGCCCCAGCATTTT.

In regard to this clone: Other DNA variants within this sample encode the same CDR3. The chain uses TRBV18 and TRBJ2-7; no reliable D call. The CDR3 has 12 amino acids. Germline V gene data show CDR1 as KGHSH and CDR2 as LQKENI. Trimming shortened V by 6 bases and J by 4 bases, and 10 bases separated the two germline ends. DNA of the CDR3: TGTGCCAGCTCCGCGTCGGGTTACGAGCAGTACTTC. Protein product: CASSASGYEQYF.

The rearrangement links TRBV19 to TRBJ2-3; TRBD2 aligns across 13 bases. There are 17 residues in the CDR3. The junction had 5 bases not matched to a gene; V was cut back by 3 bases and J by 2 bases. CDR1 is LNHDA, CDR2 SQIVND, per germline (reference sequence). The CDR3: CASSMGGLAGDTDTQYF. The CDR3, as DNA: TGTGCCAGTAGTATGGGTGGACTAGCGGGGGACACAGATACGCAGTATTTT.

The CDR3 DNA reads TGTGCCACCGCCTTCGGTGGCGAGCAGTACTTC. Translation: CATAFGGEQYF. This chain joins TRBV2 and TRBJ2-7, with D unresolved. CDR1 is SNHLY and CDR2 is FYNNEI in the germline V gene. The CDR3 has 11 amino acids. The V gene lost 10 bases and the J gene lost 6 bases, with 13 bases spanning the gap.

V is TRBV5-1 and J is TRBJ2-1, with D perhaps matching TRBD2 (5 bases). Trimming took 4 bases from V and 9 from J, leaving 14 bases between them. Per germline, CDR1 SGHRS and CDR2 YFSETQ. The CDR3 extends over 13 amino acids. The CDR3 DNA sequence: TGCGCCAGCAGCGTGACTACAATGAGTGAGCAGTTCTTC. This translates into CASSVTTMSEQFF.

The rearrangement joins TRBV11-1 to TRBJ1-5, with 8 nucleotides matching TRBD1. CDR3 length equals 16 residues. V shed 6 bases, J shed 2 bases, and the junction held 9 bases outside the gene matches. Germline V gives CDR1 SGHAT, CDR2 FQDESV (reference sequence). CDR3 nucleotide sequence: TGTGCCAGCAGACAAACGGGGGGACAGGGCAATCAGCCCCAGCATTTT. Amino acid sequence: CASRQTGGQGNQPQHF.

Here the CDR3 DNA reads TGTGCCAGCAGGAAAGTGACAGGGGCTCCCTATGGCTACACCTTC. Translating it yields CASRKVTGAPYGYTF. The chain couples TRBV2 to TRBJ1-2; 8 positions agree with TRBD1. The CDR3 has 15 amino acids. J lost 4 bases, V lost 6 bases, and 10 bases had no gene match. The germline CDR1 and CDR2 sequences are SNHLY and FYNNEI.

The chain couples TRBV3-1 (or the pseudogene TRBV3-2) to TRBJ2-7; 9 nucleotides align to TRBD2. The CDR3 is 16 residues long. Germline V gene data show CDR1 as LGHDT and CDR2 as YNNKEL (reference sequence). The V segment lost 0 bases and the J segment 4 bases; nucleotides outside the gene matches: 7. The CDR3: CASSQDVISGSYEQYF. CDR3 DNA: TGTGCCAGCAGCCAAGACGTTATTAGCGGGAGTTACGAGCAGTACTTC.

V is TRBV5-1 and J is TRBJ2-3, with a weak D call TRBD1 (6 bases). The CDR3 length is 15 residues. The V gene lost 0 bases and the J gene lost 2 bases, with 10 bases spanning the gap. Germline CDR1 and CDR2: SGHRS and YFSETQ. The CDR3 DNA reads TGCGCCAGCAGCTTGGTTGGGGGCCTCACAGATACGCAGTATTTT. Translating gives CASSLVGGLTDTQYF.

This rearrangement joins TRBV5-1 to TRBJ1-1; 10 bases map to TRBD1. The CDR3 contains 15 residues. V shed 0 bases and J 4 bases; nucleotides not matched to a gene: 3. Germline V gene lookup returns CDR1 SGHRS and CDR2 YFSETQ. The CDR3 sequence: CASSLGTGGTTEAFF. CDR3 in DNA: TGCGCCAGCAGCTTGGGGACAGGGGGGACCACTGAAGCTTTCTTT.

J is TRBJ2-7 and V is TRBV5-4; 8 positions agree with TRBD2. The CDR3 runs to 16 residues. Germline assignment: CDR1 SGHNT and CDR2 YYREEE (reference sequence). V was pared by 0 bases and J by 3 bases, with 8 bases of the junction left unmatched. The CDR3 loop is CASSLAGGGPYYEQYF. CDR3 coding DNA: TGTGCCAGCAGCTTGGCCGGGGGGGGGCCTTACTACGAGCAGTACTTC.

The V and J genes are TRBV5-1 and TRBJ2-7, with a tentative D call TRBD1 (5 bases). CDR1 SGHRS and CDR2 YFSETQ come from the germline V gene. Trimming took 2 bases from V and 6 from J, leaving 6 bases between them. This CDR3 has 11 residues. DNA of the CDR3: TGCGCCAGCAGCTTTCAGGGCGAGCAGTACTTC. Translating gives CASSFQGEQYF.

The V and J genes are TRBV3-1 (or the pseudogene TRBV3-2) and TRBJ2-7; D is perhaps TRBD2 (6 bases). This CDR3 contains 14 residues. Germline V gene data show CDR1 as LGHDT and CDR2 as YNNKEL (reference sequence). V was pared by 5 bases and J by 4 bases, with 15 bases between. CDR3 region: CASSAGLIQYEQYF. In DNA form, the CDR3 reads TGTGCCAGCAGCGCGGGACTCATACAATACGAGCAGTACTTC.

The table lists this clone with a few counts. The chain uses TRBV6-5 and TRBJ2-5, with 10 bases aligning to TRBD2. V lost 1 base and J lost 4; bases outside the gene matches: 3. The CDR3 loop spans 15 amino acids. From germline, CDR1 is MNHEY and CDR2 SVGAGI. The CDR3 sequence is CASSYLLAGIETQYF. The CDR3 nucleotides are TGTGCCAGCAGTTACTTACTAGCGGGGATAGAGACCCAGTACTTC.

J is TRBJ2-5 and V is TRBV24-1; D not certain. The length of the CDR3 is 13 residues. V was cut by 3 bases and J by 8 bases, with 12 bases left in between. Germline V gives CDR1 KGHDR, CDR2 SFDVKD. The CDR3 nucleotides read TGTGCCACCAGTGATCGCGGCGGTCCAACCCAGTACTTC. Protein: CATSDRGGPTQYF.

Remarks on this clone: The same CDR3 arises from other DNA sequences in this sample as well. The genes are TRBV5-1 and TRBJ2-3; D unresolved. This CDR3 has 14 amino acids. Trimming took 1 base from V and 3 from J, leaving 9 bases between them. Germline CDR1 is SGHRS and CDR2 is YFSETQ. The DNA of the CDR3 is TGCGCCAGCAGCTTGCCGTCAGGTACAGATACGCAGTATTTT. Protein: CASSLPSGTDTQYF.

About this clone: The sample carries other DNA sequences with the same CDR3. V and J are TRBV3-1 (or the pseudogene TRBV3-2) and TRBJ2-7; D unresolved. The V gene's germline CDR1 is LGHDT and CDR2 YNNKEL (reference sequence). This CDR3 region has 12 residues. V lost 1 base and J lost 3, with 4 bases in between. In nucleotides, the CDR3 is TGTGCCAGCAGCCAAGGAGGCTACGAGCAGTACTTC. Its protein is CASSQGGYEQYF.

The V gene is TRBV28, the J gene TRBJ1-4; no clear D gene. With 2 bases removed from V and 8 bases from J, the gap between germline ends came to 9 bases. The germline gives CDR1 MDHEN, CDR2 SYDVKM. The CDR3 contains 13 residues. This CDR3 reads CASSLPRREKLFF. DNA of the CDR3: TGTGCCAGCAGTTTACCACGGAGAGAAAAACTGTTTTTT.

The gene calls are TRBV7-8 and TRBJ2-7, with 7 bases that match TRBD1. V was clipped by 5 bases and J by 3 bases; unmatched bases: 4. In germline, CDR1 is SGHVS, CDR2 FQNEAQ. The CDR3 sequence is 13 residues long. The CDR3 DNA is TGTGCCAGCAGCAACCGGGACAGCTACGAGCAGTACTTC. Protein product: CASSNRDSYEQYF.

The gene calls are TRBV5-1 and TRBJ1-2; 7 bases map to TRBD1. This CDR3 has 19 amino acids. V was clipped by 7 bases and J by 0 bases; unmatched bases: 21. Germline CDR1 and CDR2: SGHRS and YFSETQ. As DNA, the CDR3 is TGCGCCAGCTCCACACGGGGTCCGGACAGGCTAATTACTAACTATGGCTACACCTTC. Protein sequence: CASSTRGPDRLITNYGYTF.